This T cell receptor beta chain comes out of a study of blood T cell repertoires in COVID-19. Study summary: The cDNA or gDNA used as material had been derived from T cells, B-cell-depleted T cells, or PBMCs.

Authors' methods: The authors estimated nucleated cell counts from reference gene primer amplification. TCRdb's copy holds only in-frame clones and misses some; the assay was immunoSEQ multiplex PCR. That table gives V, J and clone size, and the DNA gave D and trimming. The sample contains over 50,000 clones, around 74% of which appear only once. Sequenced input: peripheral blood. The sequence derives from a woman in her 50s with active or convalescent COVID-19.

The CDR3: CASSSWTGELATEAFF. CDR3 DNA sequence: TGTGCCAGCAGTTCCTGGACAGGGGAGTTGGCCACTGAAGCTTTCTTT. The rearrangement links TRBV6-2 or TRBV6-3 to TRBJ1-1, with 9 bases that match TRBD1. The V gene's germline CDR1 is MNHEY and CDR2 SVGEGT. With 4 bases clipped from V and 4 bases from J, the junction kept 10 bases outside the gene matches. The CDR3 length is 16 residues.